One sample yielded the 16 T cell receptor beta chains listed below, sequenced in a study of cytomegalovirus exposure and HLA in healthy donors. 60 Vbeta and 13 Jbeta primers were used in PCR. Here immunoSEQ multiplex PCR was the method, and the copy in TCRdb shows in-frame clones only, minus some. The sample has 150,000 to 200,000 clones; roughly 80% are singletons. Sequenced: PBMCs. Receptors were obtained from a woman younger than 30 in good health and CMV-seronegative.

The J gene is TRBJ2-1, the V gene TRBV5-1; tentatively, D is TRBD2 (6 bases). This CDR3 has 17 amino acids. Per the germline V gene, CDR1 is SGHRS and CDR2 is YFSETQ. The V and J ends lost 4 bases and 4 bases respectively, with 21 bases between them. CDR3 sequence: CASSPPLASELYNEQFF. Here the CDR3 DNA reads TGCGCCAGCAGCCCACCACTAGCCTCCGAACTGTACAATGAGCAGTTCTTC. Combining the CDR3 with reference TRBV5-1 and TRBJ2-1 gives the whole variable domain KAGVTQTPRYLIKTRGQQVTLSCSPISGHRSVSWYQQTPGQGLQFLFEYFSETQRNKGNFPGRFSGRQFSNSRSEMNVSTLELGDSALYLCASSPPLASELYNEQFFGPGTRLTVL.

The V and J genes are TRBV29-1 and TRBJ1-2; maybe TRBD1 (5 bases). The V gene lost 2 bases and the J gene lost 4 bases, with 17 bases spanning the gap. Germline V CDR1 and CDR2: SQVTM, ANQGSEA. The CDR3 extends over 15 amino acids. The CDR3 region is CSVERGDETRYGYTF. The CDR3 DNA follows: TGCAGCGTTGAACGGGGGGACGAGACGCGCTATGGCTACACCTTC.

The rearrangement uses TRBV4-3 and TRBJ2-1; 10 bases line up with TRBD2. CDR3 length: 16 amino acids. Germline values: CDR1 LGHNA, CDR2 YSLEER. Losses at the gene ends were 1 base for V and 8 bases for J; bases not matched to a gene: 8. CDR3 nucleotide sequence: TGCGCCAGCAGCCAAGTTGCTAGCGGGAGATACGATGAGCAGTTCTTC. Encoded protein: CASSQVASGRYDEQFF.

The chain couples TRBV19 to TRBJ2-2, with 12 positions matching TRBD2. Losses at the gene ends were 2 bases for V and 10 bases for J; bases not matched to a gene: 8. CDR1 is LNHDA, CDR2 SQIVND, per germline (reference sequence). This CDR3 is built from 16 residues. CDR3 region: CASSIPGLAGPKELFF. The CDR3, as DNA: TGTGCCAGTAGTATACCGGGACTAGCGGGTCCGAAGGAGCTGTTTTTT.

This clone came up a few times. This chain links TRBV11-3 with TRBJ2-2; perhaps TRBD2 as D (5 bases). The CDR3 has 17 amino acids. V was trimmed by 5 bases and J by 3 bases, leaving 19 bases between them. Germline CDR1 SGHNT, CDR2 YENEEA. CDR3 sequence: CASSPGLLAPHTGELFF. Written as DNA, the CDR3 is TGTGCCAGCAGCCCGGGGTTATTAGCCCCCCACACCGGGGAGCTGTTTTTT.

This chain links TRBV5-1 with TRBJ2-7; 7 positions agree with TRBD2. Germline assignment: CDR1 SGHRS and CDR2 YFSETQ. The V segment lost 4 bases and the J segment 0 bases; nucleotides outside the gene matches: 13. The CDR3 covers 17 residues. CDR3 nucleotides: TGCGCCAGCAGCCTGGTGGACGGGGGGTGGAGCTCCTACGAGCAGTACTTC. This gives the protein CASSLVDGGWSSYEQYF.

This rearrangement joins TRBV11-2 to TRBJ1-2; D is undetermined. The V and J ends lost 0 bases and 7 bases respectively, with 6 bases between them. The V gene's germline CDR1 is SGHAT and CDR2 FQNNGV. This CDR3 has 12 amino acids. CDR3 residues: CASSLDVGGYTF. The CDR3, as DNA: TGTGCCAGCAGCTTAGACGTCGGTGGCTACACCTTC.

The chain carries TRBV10-3 and TRBJ2-1; 11 nucleotides align to TRBD2. Germline CDR1 and CDR2: ENHRY and SYGVKD. CDR3 length: 17 amino acids. After removal of 2 bases from V and 9 bases from J, the junction contained 12 bases not matched to a gene. The DNA for the CDR3 is TGTGCCATCAGTGAGCCTACAGTAGCGGGAGGGCGAGGTGAGCAGTTCTTC. It specifies CAISEPTVAGGRGEQFF.

In its sample, this clone was seen a few times. The chain links TRBV5-1 to TRBJ2-1; 11 positions match TRBD2. Per germline, CDR1 SGHRS and CDR2 YFSETQ. This CDR3 has 16 amino acids. After removal of 4 bases from V and 6 bases from J, the junction contained 9 bases not matched to a gene. CDR3 DNA: TGCGCCAGCAGCCTTAGTACTAGCGGGAGTTCCAATGAGCAGTTCTTC. This translates into CASSLSTSGSSNEQFF.

The chain joins TRBV18 to TRBJ1-4; tentative D call: TRBD1 (6 bases). With 0 bases removed from V and 7 bases from J, the gap between germline ends came to 9 bases. CDR1 is KGHSH and CDR2 is LQKENI in the germline V gene. CDR3 length equals 14 residues. The CDR3 loop reads CASSPPDSFEKLFF. CDR3 sequence (DNA): TGTGCCAGCTCACCACCGGACAGTTTTGAAAAACTGTTTTTT.

This chain uses TRBV2 with TRBJ2-3, with TRBD2 identical over 8 bases. Germline V CDR1 and CDR2: SNHLY, FYNNEI. V lost 7 bases, J lost 8 bases, and 5 bases stayed unmatched. The CDR3 is 12 residues long. CDR3 sequence reads: CASMREAGTQYF. The DNA for the CDR3 is TGTGCCAGCATGCGGGAGGCGGGTACGCAGTATTTT.

V is TRBV6-5 and J is TRBJ1-5; 10 bases are shared with TRBD1. The trim removed 7 bases at V and 6 bases at J, leaving 9 bases unmatched. The germline V gene encodes CDR1 MNHEY and CDR2 SVGAGI. The length of the CDR3 is 15 residues. CDR3 in DNA: TGTGCCAGCATCTTGACAGGGGGCGCGGGTCAGCCCCAGCATTTT. It codes for CASILTGGAGQPQHF.

This sequence joins TRBV30 and TRBJ1-6; TRBD1 agrees at 7 bases. Germline loops: CDR1 GTSNPN, CDR2 SVGIG (reference sequence). J was trimmed by 4 bases and V by 0 bases; bases with no gene match: 9. The CDR3 runs 17 residues. The CDR3 loop reads CAWSVRDRVLYNSPLHF. The CDR3 region has the DNA TGTGCCTGGAGTGTACGGGACAGAGTACTTTATAATTCACCCCTCCACTTT.

V and J are TRBV4-1 and TRBJ2-3; the match to TRBD2 covers 9 bases. Germline-derived CDR1 and CDR2 are MGHRA and YSYEKL. The trim removed 0 bases at V and 2 bases at J, leaving 6 bases unmatched. This CDR3 spans 17 amino acids. The CDR3 loop reads CASSQDLSSGTTDTQYF. The CDR3 DNA reads as TGCGCCAGCAGCCAAGATCTGTCTAGCGGGACCACAGATACGCAGTATTTT.

This chain links TRBV10-2 with TRBJ2-7, with 9 bases fitting TRBD2. J was trimmed by 6 bases and V by 8 bases; bases with no gene match: 11. The CDR3 covers 14 residues. Per the germline V gene, CDR1 is WSHSY and CDR2 is SAAADI. The CDR3 bases are TGCGCCAGCTCCTCTTCTGGCGGGAGGGGCGAGCAGTACTTC. Protein: CASSSSGGRGEQYF.

The V and J genes are TRBV10-2 and TRBJ2-5; D ambiguous. Trimming left V 6 bases short and J 2 bases short, with 4 bases between. This CDR3 spans 11 amino acids. The germline gives CDR1 WSHSY, CDR2 SAAADI. The CDR3 DNA follows: TGCGCCAGCAGGCTACAAGAGACCCAGTACTTC. It encodes CASRLQETQYF.